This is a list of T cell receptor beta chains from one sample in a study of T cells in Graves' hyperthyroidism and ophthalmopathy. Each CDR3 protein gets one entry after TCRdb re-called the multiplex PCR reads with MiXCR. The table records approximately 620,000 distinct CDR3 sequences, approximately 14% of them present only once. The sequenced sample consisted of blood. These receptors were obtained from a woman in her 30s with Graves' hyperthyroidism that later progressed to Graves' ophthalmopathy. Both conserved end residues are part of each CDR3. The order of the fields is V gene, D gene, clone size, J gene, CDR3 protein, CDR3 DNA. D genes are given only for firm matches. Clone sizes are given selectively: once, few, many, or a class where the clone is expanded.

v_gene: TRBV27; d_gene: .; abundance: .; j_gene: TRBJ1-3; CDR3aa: CASSSNSVSSGNTIYF; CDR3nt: TGTGCCAGCAGTTCGAACAGCGTGAGCTCTGGAAACACCATATATTTT
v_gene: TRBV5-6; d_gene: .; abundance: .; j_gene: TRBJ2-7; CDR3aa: CASSLGPAVVEQYF; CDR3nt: TGTGCCAGCAGCTTGGGGCCCGCAGTCGTCGAGCAGTACTTC
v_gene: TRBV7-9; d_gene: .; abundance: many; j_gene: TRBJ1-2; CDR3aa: CASSFTGSPQRGYTF; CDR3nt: TGTGCCAGCAGCTTCACAGGGTCCCCACAACGTGGCTACACCTTC
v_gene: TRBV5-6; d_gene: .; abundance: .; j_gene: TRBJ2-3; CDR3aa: CASRSSGRDTQYF; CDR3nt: TGTGCCAGCAGATCCTCGGGGAGGGATACGCAGTATTTT
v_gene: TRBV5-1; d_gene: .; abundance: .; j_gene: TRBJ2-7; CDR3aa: CASSLSPREEGEQYF; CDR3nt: TGCGCCAGCAGCTTGAGCCCACGGGAAGAAGGCGAGCAGTACTTC
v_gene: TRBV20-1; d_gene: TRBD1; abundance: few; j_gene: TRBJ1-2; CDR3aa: CSAPLGTDYGYTF; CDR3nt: TGCAGTGCCCCATTGGGGACAGACTATGGCTACACCTTC
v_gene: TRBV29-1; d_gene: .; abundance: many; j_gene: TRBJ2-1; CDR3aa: CSVEDLWEDYNEQFF; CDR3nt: TGCAGCGTTGAAGATTTATGGGAAGACTACAATGAGCAGTTCTTC
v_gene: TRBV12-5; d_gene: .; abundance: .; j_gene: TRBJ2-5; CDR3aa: CATTDQETQYF; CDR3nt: TGTGCCACCACGGACCAAGAGACCCAGTACTTC
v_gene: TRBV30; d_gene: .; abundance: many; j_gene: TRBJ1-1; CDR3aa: CAWNPTGTEAFF; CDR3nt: TGTGCCTGGAATCCTACCGGCACTGAAGCTTTCTTT
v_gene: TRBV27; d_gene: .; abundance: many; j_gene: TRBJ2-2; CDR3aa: CASNFIGQYTGELFF; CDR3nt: TGTGCCAGTAACTTTATCGGACAGTACACCGGGGAGCTGTTTTTT
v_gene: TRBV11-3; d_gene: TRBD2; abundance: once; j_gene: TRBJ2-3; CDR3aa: CASSLDPVAGGPGDTQYF; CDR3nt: TGTGCCAGCAGCTTAGATCCGGTAGCGGGGGGGCCAGGAGATACGCAGTATTTT
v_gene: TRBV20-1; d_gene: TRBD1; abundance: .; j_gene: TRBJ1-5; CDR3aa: CSARNRDRGFQPQHF; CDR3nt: TGCAGTGCTAGGAACCGGGACAGGGGTTTTCAGCCCCAGCATTTT
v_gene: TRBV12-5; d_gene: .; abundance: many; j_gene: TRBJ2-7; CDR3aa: CASGLVPLTILTTVPPGEQYF; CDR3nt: TGTGCTAGTGGTTTGGTACCCCTCACGATTTTGACGACGGTACCTCCTGGCGAGCAGTACTTC
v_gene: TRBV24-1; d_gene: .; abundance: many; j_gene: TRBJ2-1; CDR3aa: CATSDQGRNEQFF; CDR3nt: TGTGCCACCAGTGATCAGGGAAGGAATGAGCAGTTCTTC
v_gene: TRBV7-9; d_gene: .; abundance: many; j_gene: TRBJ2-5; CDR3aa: CASSLAFGRKETQYF; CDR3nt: TGTGCCAGCAGCTTAGCGTTCGGCAGGAAAGAGACCCAGTACTTC
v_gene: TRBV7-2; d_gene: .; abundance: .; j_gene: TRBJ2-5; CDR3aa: CASRPVGQTQETQYF; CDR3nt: TGTGCCAGCCGGCCCGTTGGACAGACCCAAGAGACCCAGTACTTC
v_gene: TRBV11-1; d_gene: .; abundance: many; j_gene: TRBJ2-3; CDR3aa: CASSLAGAASTDTQYF; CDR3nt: TGTGCCAGCAGCTTAGCAGGGGCCGCTAGCACAGATACGCAGTATTTT
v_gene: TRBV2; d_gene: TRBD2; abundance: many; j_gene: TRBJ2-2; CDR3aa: CASFLGLANTGELFF; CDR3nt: TGTGCCAGCTTCCTGGGACTAGCGAACACCGGGGAGCTGTTTTTT
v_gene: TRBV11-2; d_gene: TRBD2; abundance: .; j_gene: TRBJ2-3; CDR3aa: CASSPPGGGPQQYF; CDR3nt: TGTGCCAGCAGTCCCCCGGGAGGGGGACCTCAGCAGTATTTT
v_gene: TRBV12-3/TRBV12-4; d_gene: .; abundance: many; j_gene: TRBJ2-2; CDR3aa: CAISAAGRAGELFF; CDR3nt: TGTGCCATCTCCGCCGCAGGGCGGGCCGGGGAGCTGTTTTTT
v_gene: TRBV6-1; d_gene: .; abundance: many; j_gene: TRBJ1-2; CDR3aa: CASTLMENYGYTF; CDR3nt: TGTGCCAGCACCCTGATGGAGAACTATGGCTACACCTTC
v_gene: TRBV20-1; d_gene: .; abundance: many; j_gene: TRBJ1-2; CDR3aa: CSARDPLRPSYGYTF; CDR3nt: TGCAGTGCTAGAGATCCCCTACGGCCTAGCTATGGCTACACCTTC
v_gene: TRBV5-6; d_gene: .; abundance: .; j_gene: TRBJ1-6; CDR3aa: CASRSGSLGPNSPLHF; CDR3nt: TGTGCCAGCAGATCAGGCAGCCTGGGGCCTAATTCACCCCTCCACTTT
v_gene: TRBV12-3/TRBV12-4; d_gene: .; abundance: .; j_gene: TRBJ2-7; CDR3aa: CASSLEGGYSYEQYF; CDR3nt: TGTGCCAGCAGTTTAGAAGGGGGGTACTCCTACGAGCAGTACTTC
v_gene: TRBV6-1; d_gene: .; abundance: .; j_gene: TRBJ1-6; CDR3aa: CASSFGTDYNSPLHF; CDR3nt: TGTGCCAGCAGCTTCGGGACCGATTATAATTCACCCCTCCACTTT
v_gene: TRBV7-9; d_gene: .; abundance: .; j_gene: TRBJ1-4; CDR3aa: CASSLRETNEKLFF; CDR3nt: TGTGCCAGCAGCCTCCGGGAGACTAATGAAAAACTGTTTTTT
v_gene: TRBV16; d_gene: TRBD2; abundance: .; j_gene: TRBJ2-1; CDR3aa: CASSQSLASGINEQFF; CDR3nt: TGTGCCAGCAGCCAATCGTTGGCTAGCGGGATAAATGAGCAGTTCTTC
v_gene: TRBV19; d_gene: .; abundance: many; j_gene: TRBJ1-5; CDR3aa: CASRPGRKIEGFGNQPQHF; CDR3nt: TGTGCCAGTAGGCCCGGCAGAAAAATAGAAGGATTTGGCAATCAGCCCCAGCATTTT
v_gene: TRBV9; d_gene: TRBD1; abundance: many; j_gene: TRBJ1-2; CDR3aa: CASSVATGQTYGYTF; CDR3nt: TGTGCCAGCAGCGTAGCTACGGGACAGACCTATGGCTACACCTTC
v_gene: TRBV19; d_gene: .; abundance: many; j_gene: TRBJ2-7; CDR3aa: CASSIGEGGYEQYF; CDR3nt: TGTGCCAGTAGTATAGGGGAAGGGGGCTACGAGCAGTACTTC
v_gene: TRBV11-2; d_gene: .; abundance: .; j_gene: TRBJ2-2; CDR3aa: CASSLRSSTGELFF; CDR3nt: TGTGCCAGCAGCTTAAGGAGCAGTACCGGGGAGCTGTTTTTT
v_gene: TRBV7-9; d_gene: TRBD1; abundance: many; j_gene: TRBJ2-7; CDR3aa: CASSARDSSYEQYF; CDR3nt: TGTGCCAGCAGCGCCCGGGACAGCTCCTACGAGCAGTACTTC
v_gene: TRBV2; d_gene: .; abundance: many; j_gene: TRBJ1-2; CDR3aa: CAGEKKKSAHGYTF; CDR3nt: TGTGCCGGAGAGAAGAAAAAATCAGCACATGGCTACACCTTC
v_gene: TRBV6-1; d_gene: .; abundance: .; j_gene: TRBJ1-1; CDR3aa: CVSTKDRLNTEAFF; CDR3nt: TGTGTCAGCACCAAAGACAGGCTGAACACTGAAGCTTTCTTT
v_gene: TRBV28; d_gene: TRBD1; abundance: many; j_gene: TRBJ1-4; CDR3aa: CASRGQTGGISNEKLFF; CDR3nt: TGTGCCAGCAGGGGACAGACAGGGGGCATATCTAATGAAAAACTGTTTTTT
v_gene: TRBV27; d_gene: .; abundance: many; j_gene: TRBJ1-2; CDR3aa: CASSSPGEDGWPGYTF; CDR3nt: TGTGCCAGCAGTTCCCCCGGGGAGGACGGGTGGCCTGGCTACACCTTC
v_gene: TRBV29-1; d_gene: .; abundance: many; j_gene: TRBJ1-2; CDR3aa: CSVAPLDSVDGYTF; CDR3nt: TGCAGCGTTGCCCCCTTGGACAGCGTGGATGGCTACACCTTC
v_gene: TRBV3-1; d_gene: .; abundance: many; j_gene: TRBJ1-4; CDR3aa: CASSRREGNEKLFF; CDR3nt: TGTGCCAGCAGCCGGAGGGAAGGAAATGAAAAACTGTTTTTT
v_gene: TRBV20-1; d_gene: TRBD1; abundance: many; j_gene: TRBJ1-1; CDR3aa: CSAPGTGVTEAFF; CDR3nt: TGCAGTGCTCCCGGGACAGGGGTAACTGAAGCTTTCTTT
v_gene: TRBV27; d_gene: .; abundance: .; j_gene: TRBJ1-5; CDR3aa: CASAVGVGGNQPQHF; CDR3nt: TGTGCCAGCGCGGTAGGGGTGGGGGGCAATCAGCCCCAGCATTTT
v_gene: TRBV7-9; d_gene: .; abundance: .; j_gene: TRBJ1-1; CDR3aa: CASSLLVVGAETEAFF; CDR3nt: TGTGCCAGCAGCCTTTTGGTGGTAGGGGCGGAGACTGAAGCTTTCTTT
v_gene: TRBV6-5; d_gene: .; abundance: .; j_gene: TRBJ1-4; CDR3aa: CASSWGSTTEKLFF; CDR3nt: TGTGCCAGCAGTTGGGGCAGCACTACAGAAAAACTGTTTTTT
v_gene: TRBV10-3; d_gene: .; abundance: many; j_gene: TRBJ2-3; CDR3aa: CAISAPLTRGPDTQYF; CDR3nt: TGTGCCATCAGTGCACCTTTAACTCGAGGTCCAGATACGCAGTATTTT
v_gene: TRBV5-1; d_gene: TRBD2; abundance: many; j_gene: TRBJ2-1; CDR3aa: CASSYIAGGPGNEQFF; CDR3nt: TGCGCCAGCAGTTATATAGCGGGAGGGCCTGGGAATGAGCAGTTCTTC
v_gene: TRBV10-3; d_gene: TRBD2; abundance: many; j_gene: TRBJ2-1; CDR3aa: CAIASGSRDEQFF; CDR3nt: TGTGCCATCGCTAGCGGGAGCCGGGATGAGCAGTTCTTC
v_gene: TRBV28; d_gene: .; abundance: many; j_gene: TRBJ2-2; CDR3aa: CASSPPGINTGELFF; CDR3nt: TGTGCCAGCAGTCCCCCGGGCATTAACACCGGGGAGCTGTTTTTT
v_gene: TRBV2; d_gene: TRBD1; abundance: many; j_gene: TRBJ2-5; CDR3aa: CASGGQGQETQYF; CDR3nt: TGTGCCAGCGGGGGACAGGGTCAAGAGACCCAGTACTTC
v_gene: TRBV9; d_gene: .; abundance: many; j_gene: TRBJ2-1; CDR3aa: CASSEEGAGHRTFDEQFF; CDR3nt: TGTGCCAGCAGCGAGGAGGGTGCAGGACACCGGACCTTCGATGAGCAGTTCTTC